This TCR beta chain appears in the sequencing data of a study of cytomegalovirus exposure and HLA in healthy donors. Study in general: Samples from HLA-typed donors yielded 85 million to 95 million unique TCRs in an early data release.

Details on this clone: The target antigen is unknown.

General study results and limits: Sequencing likely generated an artifact that appeared as a cluster of highly shared sequence variants. Across donors, most TCRs were seen rarely, yet some public ones were widespread.

13 Jbeta primers and 60 Vbeta primers were used for the PCR. TCRdb's copy holds only in-frame clones and misses some; the assay was immunoSEQ multiplex PCR. The sample has about 70,000 clones; the top ten hold roughly 2.3%. This CDR3 is 13 amino acids long. Germline CDR1 is LNHDA and CDR2 is SQIVND (reference sequence). The junction had 5 bases not matched to a gene; V was cut back by 9 bases and J by 1 base. The chain uses TRBV19 and TRBJ1-1, with 7 bases lining up with TRBD1. Sequenced input: PBMCs. This TCR was recovered from a female donor in good health and CMV-seropositive. In DNA form, the CDR3 reads TGTGCCAGACCGGACAGGAAGAACACTGAAGCTTTCTTT. Amino acids: CARPDRKNTEAFF.